Listed here is a single T cell receptor (beta chain). CDR3 length: 14 residues. In germline, CDR1 is KGHSH, CDR2 LQKENI. Trimming pared 3 bases from V and 0 bases from J, leaving 8 bases between. The source of the sample is a study of blood T cell repertoires in COVID-19. The protocol was immunoSEQ multiplex PCR, while the TCRdb copy is restricted to in-frame clones and leaves out a portion. The sample comprises roughly 400,000 clones, about 88% of which are singletons, and approximately 1.5% rests with the top ten. The chain couples TRBV18 to TRBJ1-1, with D possibly TRBD1 on 5 matching bases. Sequencing was carried out using PBMCs or T cells enriched from blood (not recorded which). The source of this sequence is a woman aged 18-30 years who had been exposed to COVID-19. This CDR3 reads CASSPTVMNTEAFF. CDR3 in DNA: TGTGCCAGCTCACCGACAGTCATGAACACTGAAGCTTTCTTT.